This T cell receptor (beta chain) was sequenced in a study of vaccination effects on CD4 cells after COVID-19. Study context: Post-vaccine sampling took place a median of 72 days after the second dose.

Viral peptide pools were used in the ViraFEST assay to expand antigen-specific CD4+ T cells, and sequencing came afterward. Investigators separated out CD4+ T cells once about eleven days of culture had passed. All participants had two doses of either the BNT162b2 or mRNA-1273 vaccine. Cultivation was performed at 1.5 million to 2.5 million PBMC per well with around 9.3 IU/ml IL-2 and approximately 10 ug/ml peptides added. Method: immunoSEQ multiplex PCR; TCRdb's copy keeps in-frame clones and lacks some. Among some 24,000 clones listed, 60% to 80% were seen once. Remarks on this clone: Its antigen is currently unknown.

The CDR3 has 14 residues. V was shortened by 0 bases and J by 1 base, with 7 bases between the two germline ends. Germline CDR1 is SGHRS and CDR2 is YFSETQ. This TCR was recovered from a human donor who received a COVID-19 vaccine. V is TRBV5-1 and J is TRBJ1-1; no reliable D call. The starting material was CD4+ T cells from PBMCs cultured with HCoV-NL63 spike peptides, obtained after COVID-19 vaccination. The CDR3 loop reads CASSLAAQNTEAFF. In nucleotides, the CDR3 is TGCGCCAGCAGCTTGGCTGCACAGAACACTGAAGCTTTCTTT.